These 32 T cell receptor beta chains came from one sample sequenced in a study of cytomegalovirus exposure and HLA in healthy donors. Both 60 Vbeta primers and 13 Jbeta primers went into the PCR. Libraries were prepared by immunoSEQ multiplex PCR; TCRdb keeps only in-frame clonotypes and omits some of them. The table has fewer than 200,000 clones, 8.5% to 10% seen once; the top ten hold 1% to 1.5%. The sample comprised PBMCs. These receptors all come from a woman in her 30s in good health and CMV-seropositive.

The genes are TRBV5-6 and TRBJ2-1; 9 bases map to TRBD2. The V segment lost 3 bases and the J segment 14 bases; nucleotides outside the gene matches: 12. Germline V gives CDR1 SGHDT, CDR2 YYEEEE. The CDR3 extends over 14 amino acids. CDR3 sequence reads: CASSYPSQREVKFF. In DNA form, the CDR3 reads TGTGCCAGCAGCTATCCCAGCCAGCGGGAGGTGAAGTTCTTC.

This clone was picked up one time. The same CDR3 arises from other DNA sequences in this sample as well. CDR3 in DNA: TGTGCCAGCAGCTTAGGTTCGGGGGGAGGAGGATCCTACAATGAGCAGTTCTTC. It translates to CASSLGSGGGGSYNEQFF. V gene TRBV7-7 combines with J gene TRBJ2-1; 7 bases are a match to TRBD2. CDR3 length equals 18 residues. V gave up 1 base and J gave up 1 base; unmatched junction bases: 10. Looked up from germline, CDR1 is SSHAT and CDR2 is FNYEAQ (reference sequence).

This clone appeared many times. The chain employs TRBV7-3 and TRBJ2-3; tentative D call: TRBD2 (5 bases). V shed 5 bases and J shed 2 bases, with 14 bases lying between them. The V gene's germline CDR1 is SGHTA and CDR2 FQGTGA. This CDR3 contains 15 residues. Written as DNA, the CDR3 is TGTGCCAGCAGCCGAACGGGGAGCCCCACAGATACGCAGTATTTT. Translated, it gives CASSRTGSPTDTQYF.

Only a few counts were recorded for this clone. The gene calls are TRBV21-1 and TRBJ2-7; no check of the table's D call, TRBD1, against the DNA was made. TRBV21-1 is designated a pseudogene. This CDR3 is 16 amino acids long. DNA of the CDR3: TGTGCCAGCAGCAAAGGGGGACAGGGATCTAGACACGAGCAGTACTTC. This sequence encodes CASSKGGQGSRHEQYF.

This clone was counted only a few times. The rearrangement uses TRBV9 and TRBJ1-1; 7 positions match TRBD1. This CDR3 spans 16 amino acids. Germline assignment: CDR1 SGDLS and CDR2 YYNGEE. V was clipped by 4 bases and J by 0 bases; unmatched bases: 9. The CDR3 nucleotides read TGTGCCAGCAGCCCGGGGACAGACTTCATGAACACTGAAGCTTTCTTT. Its protein product is CASSPGTDFMNTEAFF.

Here the CDR3 DNA reads TGTGCCAGCAGTGAAGACGTAGCGGGGGTCTCCTACGAGCAGTACTTC. Its translation: CASSEDVAGVSYEQYF. This chain uses TRBV6-1 with TRBJ2-7; 9 bases map to TRBD2. The germline V gene has CDR1 MNHNS and CDR2 SASEGT. The J segment lost 0 bases and the V segment lost 1 base, leaving 4 bases of the junction unmatched. The CDR3 is 16 amino acids.

V and J are TRBV5-6 and TRBJ2-7, with 10 nucleotides matching TRBD2. With 6 bases clipped from V and 0 bases from J, the junction kept 9 bases outside the gene matches. This CDR3 is built from 16 residues. The germline gives CDR1 SGHDT, CDR2 YYEEEE. The CDR3 DNA sequence: TGTGCCAGCAACGTCAGGACTAGCGGTGCCTCCTACGAGCAGTACTTC. This translates into CASNVRTSGASYEQYF. Based on the CDR3 plus reference TRBV5-6 and TRBJ2-7, the full variable domain is DAGVTQSPTHLIKTRGQQVTLRCSPKSGHDTVSWYQQALGQGPQFIFQYYEEEERQRGNFPDRFSGHQFPNYSSELNVNALLLGDSALYLCASNVRTSGASYEQYFGPGTRLTVT.

This clone was seen more than once but under ten times. The V and J genes are TRBV4-1 and TRBJ2-7; TRBD1 matches at 9 bases. This CDR3 spans 16 amino acids. V lost 2 bases, J lost 2 bases, and 7 bases stayed unmatched. CDR1 and CDR2 (germline): MGHRA, YSYEKL. CDR3 region: CASSQFPGTGTYEQYF. In DNA, the CDR3 is TGCGCCAGCAGCCAATTCCCCGGGACAGGGACCTACGAGCAGTACTTC.

This clone was observed a few times. V gene TRBV4-1 combines with J gene TRBJ2-1, with D tentatively TRBD1 (8 bases). The CDR3 totals 16 residues. The germline V gene encodes CDR1 MGHRA and CDR2 YSYEKL. Trimming removed 2 bases from V and 5 bases from J, with 16 bases in between. CDR3 residues: CASSQQTGGGHNEQFF. CDR3 bases: TGCGCCAGCAGCCAACAAACAGGGGGGGGGCACAATGAGCAGTTCTTC.

The sample holds a few counts of this clone. The chain joins TRBV9 to TRBJ1-2, with D perhaps matching TRBD1 (6 bases). Per germline, CDR1 SGDLS and CDR2 YYNGEE. V was pared by 0 bases and J by 6 bases, with 12 bases between. CDR3 size: 14 residues. CDR3 amino acids: CASSVGPRGHGYTF. The CDR3 DNA reads TGTGCCAGCAGCGTAGGTCCCAGGGGACATGGCTACACCTTC.

This clone was picked up a small number of times. The gene calls are TRBV6-5 and TRBJ2-7, with D uncertain. V was shortened by 1 base and J by 2 bases, with 12 bases between the two germline ends. CDR3 length equals 15 residues. In germline, CDR1 is MNHEY, CDR2 SVGAGI. CDR3 protein: CASSYFPNSPYEQYF. In nucleotides, the CDR3 is TGTGCCAGCAGTTACTTTCCTAATTCACCCTACGAGCAGTACTTC.

The chain is built from TRBV9 and TRBJ2-4; 11 nucleotides line up with TRBD2. CDR3 length equals 14 residues. Germline CDR1 SGDLS, CDR2 YYNGEE. V was pared by 0 bases and J by 7 bases, with 0 bases of the junction left unmatched. The CDR3 protein is CASSVGTSGNIQYF. The CDR3 DNA reads as TGTGCCAGCAGCGTAGGGACTAGCGGGAACATTCAGTACTTC.

The sample holds a few counts of this clone. The V gene is TRBV5-1, the J gene TRBJ1-5; TRBD1 might be the D (5 bases). The CDR3 length is 19 residues. V dropped 0 bases and J dropped 0 bases, with 19 bases sitting between them. The germline CDR1 and CDR2 sequences are SGHRS and YFSETQ. The CDR3 DNA follows: TGCGCCAGCAGCTTGGCGGGACTGGAAGGGGTCCGTAGCAATCAGCCCCAGCATTTT. Residues: CASSLAGLEGVRSNQPQHF.

This clone was seen only a few times. The genes are TRBV5-4 and TRBJ2-3; 10 bases agree with TRBD2. Germline V gene sequence: CDR1 SGHNT, CDR2 YYREEE (reference sequence). The CDR3 length is 16 residues. V was clipped by 3 bases and J by 4 bases; unmatched bases: 8. As DNA, the CDR3 is TGTGCCAGCAGCTCGGGGAGCGGGAGGGAGGCAGATACGCAGTATTTT. Translating gives CASSSGSGREADTQYF.

The chain is built from TRBV5-4 and TRBJ1-2; D gene ambiguous. Trimming cost V 2 bases and J 0 bases, with 8 bases left between them. The CDR3 spans 14 residues. Germline V lookup: CDR1 SGHNT, CDR2 YYREEE (reference sequence). As DNA, the CDR3 is TGTGCCAGCAGCTTTAACGGTGCTAACTATGGCTACACCTTC. Translated: CASSFNGANYGYTF.

The J gene is TRBJ1-5, the V gene TRBV29-1, with 7 bases aligning to TRBD1. This CDR3 has 13 residues. Per the germline V gene, CDR1 is SQVTM and CDR2 is ANQGSEA. V lost 5 bases, J lost 7 bases, and 8 bases stayed unmatched. CDR3: CSVLLAGGQPQHF. In nucleotides, the CDR3 is TGCAGCGTTTTATTGGCAGGGGGACAGCCCCAGCATTTT.

The table lists this clone with a few counts. The chain is built from TRBV2 and TRBJ2-7; TRBD2 matches at 8 bases. Germline assignment: CDR1 SNHLY and CDR2 FYNNEI. This CDR3 spans 13 amino acids. V shed 10 bases, J shed 6 bases, and the junction held 11 bases outside the gene matches. The CDR3 loop is CAISGTRPREQYF. The CDR3 DNA is TGTGCCATTTCCGGGACTAGGCCCCGCGAGCAGTACTTC.

This clone was seen a few times. This rearrangement joins TRBV5-1 to TRBJ2-3; no definite D call. The V end was cut by 0 bases, the J end by 5 bases, with 7 bases between. In germline, CDR1 is SGHRS, CDR2 YFSETQ. The CDR3 extends over 13 amino acids. The CDR3 is CASSLARGDTQYF. CDR3 DNA sequence: TGCGCCAGCAGCTTGGCCCGAGGAGATACGCAGTATTTT. The whole variable domain, filled in from reference TRBV5-1 and TRBJ2-3, reads KAGVTQTPRYLIKTRGQQVTLSCSPISGHRSVSWYQQTPGQGLQFLFEYFSETQRNKGNFPGRFSGRQFSNSRSEMNVSTLELGDSALYLCASSLARGDTQYFGPGTRLTVL.

This clone occurred a few times. Here the CDR3 DNA reads TGCGCCAGCAGCTTGACGGCAGGGACTGGAAACACCATATATTTT. Amino acids: CASSLTAGTGNTIYF. The chain recombines TRBV5-1 with TRBJ1-3, with TRBD1 as a possible D gene (5 bases). CDR1 is SGHRS and CDR2 is YFSETQ in the germline V gene. CDR3 length: 15 amino acids. Trimming shortened V by 1 base and J by 2 bases, and 10 bases separated the two germline ends.

This chain uses TRBV29-1 with TRBJ1-1; the match to TRBD1 covers 7 bases. The trim removed 7 bases at V and 5 bases at J, leaving 10 bases unmatched. CDR3 length: 13 residues. Germline V gene data show CDR1 as SQVTM and CDR2 as ANQGSEA. The CDR3 bases are TGCAGCGCGGGAGGGGGCGAAAGAACTGAAGCTTTCTTT. Translation gives CSAGGGERTEAFF.

The chain's CDR3 is CASTRQVSSYEQYF. The DNA for the CDR3 is TGTGCCAGCACCAGACAGGTTAGCTCCTACGAGCAGTACTTC. The chain is built from TRBV6-1 and TRBJ2-7; D is perhaps TRBD1 (6 bases). The V gene lost 7 bases and the J gene lost 0 bases, with 13 bases spanning the gap. This CDR3 has 14 residues. From germline, CDR1 is MNHNS and CDR2 SASEGT.

The table lists this clone with a few counts. The rearrangement joins TRBV4-1 to TRBJ1-1, with TRBD1 matching over 8 bases. The J segment lost 4 bases and the V segment lost 1 base, leaving 8 bases of the junction unmatched. CDR1 is MGHRA and CDR2 is YSYEKL in the germline V gene. This CDR3 region has 16 residues. CDR3 in amino acids: CASSQAYRGRSTEAFF. CDR3 nucleotide sequence: TGCGCCAGCAGCCAAGCGTACAGGGGGAGGAGCACTGAAGCTTTCTTT.

The table lists this clone with a few counts. V is TRBV6-5 and J is TRBJ2-1, with D maybe TRBD2 (6 bases). CDR1 is MNHEY, CDR2 SVGAGI, per germline. This CDR3 has 16 residues. Between the trimmed V and J ends, which lost 3 bases and 2 bases, there was a span of 14 bases. The CDR3 sequence: CASSYPGRSPYNEQFF. The CDR3 coding sequence is TGTGCCAGCAGTTATCCGGGGAGGTCCCCCTACAATGAGCAGTTCTTC.

The J gene is TRBJ2-7, the V gene TRBV7-2, with 10 bases aligning to TRBD2. V dropped 1 base and J dropped 3; count of bases not matched to a gene: 6. This CDR3 has 16 amino acids. Germline V gene lookup returns CDR1 SGHTA and CDR2 FQGNSA. The CDR3 sequence: CASSLVASGGSYEQYF. In DNA form, the CDR3 reads TGTGCCAGCAGCTTAGTTGCTAGCGGGGGCAGCTACGAGCAGTACTTC.

The rearrangement uses TRBV5-1 and TRBJ1-5; 7 bases map to TRBD1. Per the germline V gene, CDR1 is SGHRS and CDR2 is YFSETQ. This CDR3 spans 15 amino acids. With 0 bases clipped from V and 4 bases from J, the junction kept 4 bases outside the gene matches. DNA of the CDR3: TGCGCCAGCAGCTTGGGGTCAGGGGGGAATCAGCCCCAGCATTTT. Translation gives CASSLGSGGNQPQHF.

Only a few counts were recorded for this clone. A read error may account for a junction end that differs from germline. V is TRBV6-5 and J is TRBJ2-7, with 7 bases aligning to TRBD1. The CDR3 sequence is 14 residues long. CDR1 and CDR2 from the germline V gene are MNHEY and SVGAGI. The CDR3 is CASSHAQGNYEKYF. The DNA of the CDR3 is TGTGCCAGCAGCCACGCACAGGGGAACTACGAGAAGTACTTT.

This rearrangement joins TRBV2 to TRBJ2-2; TRBD1 is a possible D gene (5 bases). In germline, CDR1 is SNHLY, CDR2 FYNNEI. V lost 7 bases, J lost 4 bases, and 13 bases lay in between. This CDR3 region has 14 residues. As DNA, the CDR3 is TGTGCCAGCACCAGGGATAGGGGCACCGGGGAGCTGTTTTTT. Protein sequence: CASTRDRGTGELFF.

J is TRBJ1-2 and V is TRBV6-1, with D perhaps matching TRBD1 (5 bases). CDR3 length equals 12 residues. V was clipped by 8 bases and J by 3 bases, with 10 bases between them. Looked up from germline, CDR1 is MNHNS and CDR2 is SASEGT. CDR3 amino acids: CASYGGDYGYTF. CDR3 coding DNA: TGTGCCAGCTACGGGGGTGACTATGGCTACACCTTC.

This clone was detected only a few times. This rearrangement joins TRBV18 to TRBJ2-2, with 15 bases identical to TRBD2. Losses at the gene ends were 0 bases for V and 2 bases for J; bases not matched to a gene: 4. The CDR3 has 19 residues. In germline, CDR1 is KGHSH, CDR2 LQKENI. The CDR3 region is CASSPPGLAGGLNTGELFF. CDR3 DNA: TGTGCCAGCTCACCACCCGGACTAGCGGGAGGGCTAAACACCGGGGAGCTGTTTTTT.

The chain carries TRBV18 and TRBJ2-7; 12 nucleotides match TRBD2. The CDR3 is made up of 15 amino acids. Losses at the gene ends were 3 bases for V and 4 bases for J; bases not matched to a gene: 4. Per the germline V gene, CDR1 is KGHSH and CDR2 is LQKENI. The CDR3 loop is CASSPRTSGKYEQYF. CDR3 sequence (DNA): TGTGCCAGCTCACCTCGGACTAGCGGGAAATACGAGCAGTACTTC.

This chain links TRBV10-1 with TRBJ1-5; weak D call: TRBD1 (6 bases). Germline V gives CDR1 WNHNN, CDR2 SYGVQD (reference sequence). The V end lost 8 bases, the J end lost 1 base, and 9 bases lay between the germline ends. The CDR3 runs 13 residues. The CDR3 loop reads CASSRGSNQPQHF. The CDR3 DNA reads as TGCGCCAGCTCTAGGGGGAGCAATCAGCCCCAGCATTTT.

In DNA form, the CDR3 reads TGTGCCAGCAGCTTGTCAGGAAGCAATCAGCCCCAGCATTTT. Amino acids: CASSLSGSNQPQHF. V usage is TRBV11-2 and J usage is TRBJ1-5; D ambiguous. The germline V gene encodes CDR1 SGHAT and CDR2 FQNNGV. V shed 3 bases and J shed 1 base, with 7 bases lying between them. The CDR3 length is 14 residues.